A single sample gave rise to the 6 T cell receptor beta chains below, sequenced in a study of cytomegalovirus exposure and HLA in healthy donors. The PCR used 60 Vbeta and 13 Jbeta primers. Repertoires were generated with immunoSEQ multiplex PCR, while TCRdb's copy carries only in-frame clones and drops some. The table shows 160,000 or so clones, with about 71% occurring only once. Specimen: PBMCs. All receptors derive from a woman aged 25 to 45 in good health and CMV-seronegative.

This chain connects TRBV28 to TRBJ2-7; D is uncertain. The V end was cut by 10 bases, the J end by 0 bases, with 10 bases between. CDR3 length: 12 amino acids. Per the germline V gene, CDR1 is MDHEN and CDR2 is SYDVKM. In DNA, the CDR3 is TGTGCCACCACCGAGAGCTCCTACGAGCAGTACTTC. Residues: CATTESSYEQYF.

This rearrangement joins TRBV5-1 to TRBJ2-6, with D possibly being TRBD2 (7 bases). Germline V gene sequence: CDR1 SGHRS, CDR2 YFSETQ. The CDR3 loop spans 16 amino acids. With 5 bases removed from V and 2 bases from J, the gap between germline ends came to 14 bases. This CDR3 reads CASRGGGLAGANVLTF. CDR3 nucleotide sequence: TGCGCCAGCAGAGGGGGGGGCTTAGCTGGGGCCAACGTCCTGACTTTC. Full variable domain (missing parts from reference TRBV5-1 and TRBJ2-6): KAGVTQTPRYLIKTRGQQVTLSCSPISGHRSVSWYQQTPGQGLQFLFEYFSETQRNKGNFPGRFSGRQFSNSRSEMNVSTLELGDSALYLCASRGGGLAGANVLTFGAGSRLTVL.

The rearrangement joins TRBV30 to TRBJ1-6, with D perhaps TRBD1 (5 bases). The CDR3 is 14 amino acids. The V end was cut by 0 bases, the J end by 8 bases, with 11 bases between. The germline CDR1 and CDR2 sequences are GTSNPN and SVGIG (reference sequence). CDR3 bases: TGTGCCTGGAGTGTATCAGGGAGGTATTCACCCCTCCACTTT. Translating it yields CAWSVSGRYSPLHF.

The chain couples TRBV5-6 to TRBJ2-7, with D possibly TRBD1 on 5 matching bases. This CDR3 is built from 15 residues. Germline V gives CDR1 SGHDT, CDR2 YYEEEE. V lost 1 base, J lost 5 bases, and 16 bases lay in between. CDR3 in amino acids: CASSLRGPALNEQYF. CDR3 DNA sequence: TGTGCCAGCAGCTTGAGGGGCCCTGCACTAAACGAGCAGTACTTC.

This clone was observed a few times. The chain employs TRBV11-2 and TRBJ1-1, with 7 positions matching TRBD1. CDR1 and CDR2 from the germline V gene are SGHAT and FQNNGV. The CDR3 is 16 residues long. After removal of 2 bases from V and 1 base from J, the junction contained 7 bases not matched to a gene. CDR3 in amino acids: CASSLTLGQPNTEAFF. CDR3 in DNA: TGTGCCAGCAGCTTAACCCTGGGACAGCCGAACACTGAAGCTTTCTTT.

The chain uses TRBV7-8 and TRBJ1-2; TRBD1 might be the D (5 bases). The V end lost 5 bases, the J end lost 1 base, and 17 bases lay between the germline ends. The germline gives CDR1 SGHVS, CDR2 FQNEAQ. This CDR3 comprises 16 residues. CDR3: CASSRGETEINYGYTF. The CDR3 nucleotides read TGTGCCAGCAGCCGGGGGGAAACGGAAATTAACTATGGCTACACCTTC.